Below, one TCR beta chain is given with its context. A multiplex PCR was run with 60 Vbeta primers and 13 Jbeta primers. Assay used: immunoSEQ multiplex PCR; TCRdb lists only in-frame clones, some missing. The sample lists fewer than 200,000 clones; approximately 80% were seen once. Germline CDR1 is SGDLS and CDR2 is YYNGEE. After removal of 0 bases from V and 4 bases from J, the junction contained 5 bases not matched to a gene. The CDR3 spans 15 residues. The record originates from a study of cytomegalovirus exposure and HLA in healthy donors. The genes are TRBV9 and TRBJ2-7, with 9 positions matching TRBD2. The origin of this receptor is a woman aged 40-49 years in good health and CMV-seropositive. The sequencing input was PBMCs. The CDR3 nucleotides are TGTGCCAGCAGCGTAGGGCAAGCGGGGGGATACGAGCAGTACTTC. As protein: CASSVGQAGGYEQYF. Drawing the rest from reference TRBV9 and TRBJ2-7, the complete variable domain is DSGVTQTPKHLITATGQRVTLRCSPRSGDLSVYWYQQSLDQGLQFLIQYYNGEERAKGNILERFSAQQFPDLHSELNLSSLELGDSALYFCASSVGQAGGYEQYFGPGTRLTVT.